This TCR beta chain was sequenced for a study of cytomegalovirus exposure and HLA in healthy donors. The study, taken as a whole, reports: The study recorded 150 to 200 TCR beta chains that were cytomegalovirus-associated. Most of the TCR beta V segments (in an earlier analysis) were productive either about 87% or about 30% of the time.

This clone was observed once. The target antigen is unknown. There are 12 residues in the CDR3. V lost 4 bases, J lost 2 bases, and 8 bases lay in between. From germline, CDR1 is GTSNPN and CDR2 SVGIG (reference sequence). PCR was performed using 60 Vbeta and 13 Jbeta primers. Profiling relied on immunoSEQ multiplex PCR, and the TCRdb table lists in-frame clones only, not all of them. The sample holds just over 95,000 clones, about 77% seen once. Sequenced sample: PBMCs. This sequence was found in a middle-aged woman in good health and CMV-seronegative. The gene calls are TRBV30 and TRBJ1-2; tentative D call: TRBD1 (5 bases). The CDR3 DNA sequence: TGTGCCTGGACCAGGGCCAACTATGGCTACACCTTC. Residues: CAWTRANYGYTF.